Listed below are T cell receptor beta chains from one sample, sequenced in a study of blood T cells in healthy people across ages. TCRdb re-called the 5' RACE reads with MiXCR, one entry per CDR3 protein. The sample lists about 1.1 million distinct CDR3 sequences, under 40% occurring once. The sequencing sample was made of blood. The receptors were gathered from a man between 18 and 29 years old in good health. CDR3s include the opening cysteine and the closing phenylalanine or tryptophan. The D gene is left open where the match is weak. Where a row states a size, it is once, few, many or the class of an expanded clone; other rows omit it.

CDR3 DNA	CDR3 protein	V gene	J gene	D gene	clone size
TGCAGTGCTAAGGCGGGGGGGTTTATTAGGGAGACCCAGTTCTTC	CSAKAGGFIRETQFF	TRBV20-1	TRBJ2-1	TRBD2	-
TGTGCCAGCACCCCCGGTTCTTCAGCCTCCTACAATGAGCAGTTCTTC	CASTPGSSASYNEQFF	TRBV12-3/TRBV12-4	TRBJ2-1	-	-
TGTGCCAGCAATCGGAGGGGGCGATCTAGCTCCTACAATGAGCAGTACTTC	CASNRRGRSSSYNEQYF	TRBV11-2	TRBJ2-7	-	-
TGTGCCAGCAGTCCAAGGACAGGGGGCAGGAGTTCACCCCTCCACTTT	CASSPRTGGRSSPLHF	TRBV27	TRBJ1-6	TRBD1	-
TGCGCCAGCAGCTTGGCAGGGTTCGGGACTAAAGCTTTCTTT	CASSLAGFGTKAFF	TRBV5-1	TRBJ1-1	-	-
TGTGCCAGCAGGCAAAGCAATCAGCCCCAGCATTTT	CASRQSNQPQHF	TRBV25-1	TRBJ1-5	-	many
TGCAGTGCCCCGAATCCTCGGGACAGCCTTAATGAAAAACTGTTTTTT	CSAPNPRDSLNEKLFF	TRBV20-1	TRBJ1-4	TRBD1	few
TGTGCCATCAGCGTCTGGCCGGAGGGAGGCAATGAGCAGTTCTTC	CAISVWPEGGNEQFF	TRBV9	TRBJ2-1	-	few
TGTGCCAGCAGTAACATGCGGGACACTGGCTACACCTTC	CASSNMRDTGYTF	TRBV12-3/TRBV12-4	TRBJ1-2	-	few
TGCAGTGCTAGAGATCAGTCGGGCAGGGGAGTTTACAAGGAGCAGTTCTTC	CSARDQSGRGVYKEQFF	TRBV20-1	TRBJ2-1	-	-